The rows below give T cell receptor beta chains drawn from one sample of a study of blood T cell repertoires in COVID-19. The data were produced by immunoSEQ multiplex PCR, yet TCRdb's version contains in-frame clones alone and is incomplete. The table lists some 160,000 clones, about four fifths of them singletons. Sequenced: peripheral blood. The receptors originated from a woman aged 80 or older with acute or convalescent COVID-19. Each CDR3 is given with its conserved first and last residue. Fields, in order: CDR3 protein, CDR3 DNA, J gene, D gene, clone size, V gene. The D gene is left open where the match is weak. Rows give clone size only sometimes, using once, few, many, or a class for an expanded clone.

CDR3: CASSQDQRRGGYTF
DNA: TGTGCCAGCAGCCAAGATCAGCGGCGGGGAGGCTACACCTTC
J: TRBJ1-2
D: .
size: .
V: TRBV3-1/TRBV3-2

CDR3: CASRDSRNDGYTF
DNA: TGTGCCAGCAGGGACAGCCGAAATGATGGCTACACCTTC
J: TRBJ1-2
D: .
size: .
V: TRBV6-5

CDR3: CASQKDGREGGYTF
DNA: TGTGCCAGCCAAAAGGACGGGAGAGAGGGAGGCTACACCTTC
J: TRBJ1-2
D: .
size: few
V: TRBV6-6

CDR3: CASRARLRDSPLHF
DNA: TGTGCCAGCAGGGCGCGGCTACGGGATTCACCCCTCCACTTT
J: TRBJ1-6
D: .
size: few
V: TRBV6-5

CDR3: CATSAQDRGTDTQYF
DNA: TGTGCCACCAGTGCCCAGGACAGAGGTACAGATACGCAGTATTTT
J: TRBJ2-3
D: .
size: .
V: TRBV24-1

CDR3: CASSSRTSTDTQYF
DNA: TGTGCCAGCAGCTCCCGGACTAGCACAGATACGCAGTATTTT
J: TRBJ2-3
D: .
size: .
V: TRBV11-1

CDR3: CASSPSLAGPTDTQYF
DNA: TGTGCCAGCTCACCATCGCTAGCGGGACCCACAGATACGCAGTATTTT
J: TRBJ2-3
D: TRBD2
size: .
V: TRBV18

CDR3: CASSLEGGIGYNEQFF
DNA: TGTGCCAGCAGCTTAGAAGGCGGGATCGGGTACAATGAGCAGTTCTTC
J: TRBJ2-1
D: .
size: .
V: TRBV7-3

CDR3: CASSYPTGVVGYTF
DNA: TGTGCCAGCAGTTACCCGACAGGGGTTGTCGGCTACACCTTC
J: TRBJ1-2
D: TRBD1
size: .
V: TRBV6-6

CDR3: CASSSNQGDNSPLHF
DNA: TGTGCCAGCAGTTCCAATCAGGGTGATAATTCACCCCTCCACTTT
J: TRBJ1-6
D: .
size: .
V: TRBV28

CDR3: CASSESLRTGSGYGYTF
DNA: TGTGCCAGCAGTGAAAGCCTTAGGACAGGGTCGGGATATGGCTACACCTTC
J: TRBJ1-2
D: TRBD1
size: .
V: TRBV6-1

CDR3: CASSATSSGQFF
DNA: TGTGCCAGCAGCGCGACTAGTTCGGGGCAGTTCTTC
J: TRBJ2-1
D: .
size: few
V: TRBV7-9

CDR3: CASSLAGDGYTF
DNA: TGTGCCAGCAGCCTGGCGGGGGATGGCTACACCTTC
J: TRBJ1-2
D: .
size: .
V: TRBV27

CDR3: CSVVMTGQQPNQPQHF
DNA: TGCAGCGTTGTAATGACAGGGCAACAACCTAATCAGCCCCAGCATTTT
J: TRBJ1-5
D: TRBD1
size: .
V: TRBV29-1